A single sample gave rise to the 21 T cell receptor beta chains below, sequenced in a study of cytomegalovirus exposure and HLA in healthy donors. PCR primers comprised 60 Vbeta and 13 Jbeta primers. Only in-frame clones appear in the TCRdb table, and some are missing; sequencing was by immunoSEQ multiplex PCR. The sample carries 150,000 to 200,000 clones, more than 70% recorded once. The sample consisted of PBMCs. The receptors derive from a boy aged 5-17 years in good health and CMV-seronegative.

The chain couples TRBV9 to TRBJ1-1; 8 positions match TRBD1. CDR1 SGDLS and CDR2 YYNGEE come from the germline V gene. CDR3 length: 18 amino acids. The V segment lost 1 base and the J segment 0 bases; nucleotides outside the gene matches: 11. As DNA, the CDR3 is TGTGCCAGCAGCGTATCAGCTTCGGGGACAGGCGTGAACACTGAAGCTTTCTTT. This encodes CASSVSASGTGVNTEAFF.

The chain recombines TRBV9 with TRBJ2-7, with D possibly matching TRBD1 (6 bases). V dropped 4 bases and J dropped 4 bases, with 15 bases sitting between them. The CDR3 contains 14 residues. The germline V gene has CDR1 SGDLS and CDR2 YYNGEE. CDR3 in DNA: TGTGCCAGCAGCCCCGGGACAATCCCTTACGAGCAGTACTTC. Translation gives CASSPGTIPYEQYF.

The rearrangement joins TRBV7-9 to TRBJ2-1; perhaps TRBD1 as D (5 bases). Deletions cut 5 bases from V and 6 bases from J, with 14 bases between. Per germline, CDR1 SEHNR and CDR2 FQNEAQ (reference sequence). The CDR3 is 14 residues long. The CDR3 DNA is TGTGCCAGCAGCGTCTCAAGGCAGGGCAATGAGCAGTTCTTC. Translation gives CASSVSRQGNEQFF.

The rearrangement joins TRBV6-5 to TRBJ2-7, with TRBD2 as a possible D gene (5 bases). Trimming cost V 0 bases and J 0 bases, with 12 bases left between them. CDR1 is MNHEY and CDR2 is SVGAGI in the germline V gene. This CDR3 comprises 16 residues. Here the CDR3 DNA reads TGTGCCAGCAGTTACTCGAAGTGGGAGCCCTCCTACGAGCAGTACTTC. It yields the protein CASSYSKWEPSYEQYF.

The chain employs TRBV27 and TRBJ2-1; the match to TRBD1 covers 7 bases. With 6 bases clipped from V and 10 bases from J, the junction kept 9 bases outside the gene matches. The CDR3 is made up of 13 amino acids. Germline CDR1 is MNHEY and CDR2 is SMNVEV (reference sequence). The CDR3 is CASRLTGVGEQFF. In DNA, the CDR3 is TGTGCCAGCAGGCTCACAGGGGTTGGGGAGCAGTTCTTC.

The V call is TRBV29-1, the J call TRBJ1-2; no clear D. The germline V gene encodes CDR1 SQVTM and CDR2 ANQGSEA. Deletions cut 8 bases from V and 5 bases from J, with 15 bases between. The CDR3 is 12 amino acids. The CDR3 DNA reads TGCAGCACCGTGGCAGCTAGTTATGGCTACACCTTC. Its translation is CSTVAASYGYTF.

This chain connects TRBV5-1 to TRBJ1-2; 12 nucleotides match TRBD1. CDR3 length: 17 amino acids. After removal of 0 bases from V and 6 bases from J, the junction contained 9 bases not matched to a gene. Germline loops: CDR1 SGHRS, CDR2 YFSETQ. CDR3 sequence: CASSLAVSGTGGDGYTF. The CDR3 nucleotides read TGCGCCAGCAGCTTGGCCGTATCCGGGACAGGGGGCGATGGCTACACCTTC. Drawing the rest from reference TRBV5-1 and TRBJ1-2, the complete variable domain is KAGVTQTPRYLIKTRGQQVTLSCSPISGHRSVSWYQQTPGQGLQFLFEYFSETQRNKGNFPGRFSGRQFSNSRSEMNVSTLELGDSALYLCASSLAVSGTGGDGYTFGSGTRLTVV.

As regards this clone: Other nucleotide sequences from this sample produce the same CDR3. The CDR3 DNA follows: TGCAGTGCTAGGGGAGGGGAGCAGTTCTTC. It codes for CSARGGEQFF. The gene calls are TRBV20-1 and TRBJ2-1; 7 nucleotides agree with TRBD2. Germline V lookup: CDR1 DFQATT, CDR2 SNEGSKA (reference sequence). Germline trimming cut 3 bases from V and 10 bases from J; bases unmatched to any gene: 0. The CDR3 extends over 10 amino acids.

The V call is TRBV7-8, the J call TRBJ1-3; perhaps TRBD1 as D (5 bases). Germline lookup yields CDR1 SGHVS and CDR2 FQNEAQ. V was cut by 5 bases and J by 0 bases, with 14 bases left in between. This CDR3 contains 16 residues. CDR3 in DNA: TGTGCCAGCAGCCTGGGGGGGAGTAACTCTGGAAACACCATATATTTT. It yields the protein CASSLGGSNSGNTIYF.

The chain carries TRBV2 and TRBJ2-1, with a possible D match to TRBD1 (6 bases). The V gene lost 1 base and the J gene lost 8 bases, with 6 bases spanning the gap. CDR3 length: 12 amino acids. The V gene's germline CDR1 is SNHLY and CDR2 FYNNEI. The DNA of the CDR3 is TGTGCCAGCAGTGAAGAGGGGGATGAGCAGTTCTTC. Protein product: CASSEEGDEQFF.

In this sample, this clone turned up once. The chain couples TRBV27 to TRBJ1-2; D uncertain. Germline values: CDR1 MNHEY, CDR2 SMNVEV (reference sequence). This CDR3 is built from 13 residues. The ends were cut back, 7 bases at V and 0 bases at J, with 9 bases in the middle. As DNA, the CDR3 is TGTGCCAGCAAAAGAAACACTAACTATGGCTACACCTTC. This gives the protein CASKRNTNYGYTF.

The J gene is TRBJ2-5, the V gene TRBV27, with 8 bases identical to TRBD1. V shed 5 bases and J 7 bases; nucleotides not matched to a gene: 6. The germline gives CDR1 MNHEY, CDR2 SMNVEV (reference sequence). This CDR3 has 13 residues. For the CDR3, the DNA is TGTGCCAGCAGTCGCCCGGGACAGGTGACCCAGTACTTC. Amino acids: CASSRPGQVTQYF.

As regards this clone: Other DNA sequences of this sample code for an identical CDR3. This chain connects TRBV7-9 to TRBJ2-7; TRBD1 matches at 7 bases. Germline CDR1 SEHNR, CDR2 FQNEAQ (reference sequence). CDR3 length equals 12 residues. With 3 bases clipped from V and 4 bases from J, the junction kept 0 bases outside the gene matches. For the CDR3, the DNA is TGTGCCAGCAGCTTGACAGGGTACGAGCAGTACTTC. It codes for CASSLTGYEQYF.

This chain connects TRBV7-8 to TRBJ1-1, with D perhaps matching TRBD1 (5 bases). V gave up 6 bases and J gave up 3 bases, with 11 bases separating them. The CDR3 extends over 13 amino acids. Germline V lookup: CDR1 SGHVS, CDR2 FQNEAQ. CDR3 DNA: TGTGCCAGCAGGACACAGGCGTACACTGAAGCTTTCTTT. Encoded protein: CASRTQAYTEAFF.

The chain couples TRBV6-5 to TRBJ2-3; a weak D match, TRBD1 (6 bases). V lost 0 bases to trimming and J lost 3 bases, with 10 bases between them. Germline CDR1 reads MNHEY; CDR2 reads SVGAGI. This CDR3 spans 15 amino acids. DNA for the CDR3: TGTGCCAGCAGTTACTCGGGTAGGGGGACAGATACGCAGTATTTT. Translation gives CASSYSGRGTDTQYF.

The V and J genes are TRBV6-6 and TRBJ2-1, with 7 bases lining up with TRBD2. The CDR3 totals 15 residues. Per the germline V gene, CDR1 is MNHNY and CDR2 is SVGAGI (reference sequence). With V trimmed by 0 bases and J by 7 bases, 6 bases remained unmatched. In DNA form, the CDR3 reads TGTGCCAGCAGTTACTCGGCTAGCGGTATGAATGAGCAGTTCTTC. This encodes CASSYSASGMNEQFF.

The V gene is TRBV30, the J gene TRBJ2-7; 7 nucleotides align to TRBD1. V trimming: 3 bases; J trimming: 5 bases; junction bases outside the gene matches: 7. This CDR3 has 13 amino acids. Germline V CDR1 and CDR2: GTSNPN, SVGIG (reference sequence). Here the CDR3 reads CAWSSTGPDEQYF. The CDR3 region has the DNA TGTGCCTGGAGCTCGACAGGGCCCGACGAGCAGTACTTC.

The chain recombines TRBV11-1 with TRBJ1-3; D uncertain. The germline V gene has CDR1 SGHAT and CDR2 FQDESV (reference sequence). The CDR3 loop spans 14 amino acids. With 5 bases removed from V and 1 base from J, the gap between germline ends came to 9 bases. CDR3 sequence reads: CASSPGPSGNTIYF. The CDR3 coding sequence is TGTGCCAGCAGCCCTGGGCCGTCTGGAAACACCATATATTTT.

The chain has TRBV30 and TRBJ1-1; D remains unclear. V lost 2 bases and J 0 bases, leaving 7 bases between the germline ends. CDR3 size: 13 residues. The germline gives CDR1 GTSNPN, CDR2 SVGIG (reference sequence). Here the CDR3 DNA reads TGTGCCTGGAGTAACATTTTGAACACTGAAGCTTTCTTT. It specifies CAWSNILNTEAFF.

The chain is built from TRBV6-1 and TRBJ1-1; D is possibly TRBD1 (5 bases). The CDR3 is 14 residues long. Trimming removed 4 bases from V and 0 bases from J, with 9 bases in between. CDR1 is MNHNS, CDR2 SASEGT, per germline. CDR3 amino acids: CASSVTGVNTEAFF. CDR3 DNA sequence: TGTGCCAGCAGTGTTACAGGCGTGAACACTGAAGCTTTCTTT.

The chain has TRBV15 and TRBJ2-7, with 8 nucleotides matching TRBD1. CDR1 LNHNV and CDR2 YYDKDF come from the germline V gene (reference sequence). This CDR3 is 13 amino acids long. V lost 6 bases to trimming and J lost 5 bases; unmatched junction nucleotides: 6. DNA for the CDR3: TGTGCCACCAGTCATGACAGGGGCCACGAGCAGTACTTC. Protein product: CATSHDRGHEQYF.